This TCR beta chain stems from a study of siplizumab effects on memory and regulatory T cells. Study results and caveats: Tregs that proliferated in siplizumab cultures did not have their suppressive function confirmed. Assignment of a naive or memory phenotype failed for roughly 75-95% of the proliferating CD4+ or CD8+ clones. Significant reduction of alloreactive sequences traceable to unstimulated CD4+ memory cells was observed with siplizumab. Both greater diversity than memory cells and a major contribution to the alloresponse seemed to characterize naive T cells.

Clones were sequenced by immunoSEQ multiplex PCR, and TCRdb holds only the in-frame ones, with some missing. The top ten hold over 45% of the sample, which has about 7,400 clones, roughly 65% seen once. The CDR3 is made up of 15 amino acids. Trimming took 4 bases from V and 7 from J, leaving 16 bases between them. Germline V gene lookup returns CDR1 MNHEY and CDR2 SVGAGI. About this clone: Its antigen is not known.

This TCR was recovered from a human donor in good health. The sequenced sample was effector memory CD8+ T cells sorted from blood. The subset was: unstimulated CD8+ effector memory T cells. The chain joins TRBV6-5 to TRBJ1-4, with D possibly being TRBD1 (5 bases). The CDR3 region has the DNA TGTGCCAGCAGTTTGTCCCGGGGGGAATCTGAAAAACTGTTTTTT. Translation gives CASSLSRGESEKLFF.